This T cell receptor (beta chain) was identified during a study of cytomegalovirus exposure and HLA in healthy donors. A word on this clone: Its target is not known.

Study observations and caveats: A subsequent analysis found that TCR clusters from the first cohort also tended to co-occur in the approximately 110 validation repertoires, with 94% of cluster scores above 0. Reports described diagnosis of cytomegalovirus status by the classifier as highly specific and sensitive. Researchers counted around 180 TCR beta chains as cytomegalovirus-associated.

TCRdb's table, derived via immunoSEQ multiplex PCR, lists solely in-frame clones and lacks some. The sample yields a few hundred thousand clones, more than 80% seen once. CDR1 and CDR2 (germline): MDHEN, SYDVKM. V was clipped by 8 bases and J by 1 base; unmatched bases: 8. The CDR3 loop spans 16 amino acids. The V call is TRBV28, the J call TRBJ2-7, with TRBD2 identical over 13 bases. The sequenced material came from PBMCs. The TCR comes from a woman between 18 and 29 years old in good health and CMV-seronegative. The CDR3 loop reads CASWTSGSKGSYEQYF. CDR3 DNA sequence: TGTGCCAGCTGGACTAGCGGGAGTAAGGGATCCTACGAGCAGTACTTC.